What follows is one T cell receptor (beta chain) and its context. These data belong to a study of Graves' ophthalmopathy and Graves' hyperthyroidism. Donors with ophthalmopathy: moderate-to-severe activity, CAS ≥3, NOSPECS ≥4, duration under 3 months. The TCR beta CDR3 regions underwent amplification from RNA transcripts. Following a first-round RT-PCR that used HTBI primers, a second-round multiplex PCR was carried out. In TCRdb, the multiplex PCR reads were re-called with MiXCR into one record per CDR3 protein. The sample holds some 750,000 distinct CDR3 sequences, 40% seen once. Looked up from germline, CDR1 is SGHTA and CDR2 is FQGNSA. CDR3 length: 15 residues. The junction had 11 bases not matched to a gene; V was cut back by 4 bases and J by 6 bases.

This receptor was identified in an adult man with Graves' ophthalmopathy. Sample: peripheral blood. The genes are TRBV7-2 and TRBJ1-2, with 7 nucleotides matching TRBD1. The CDR3 sequence: CASSWGQTLEDGYTF. The CDR3 DNA follows: TGTGCCAGCAGCTGGGGACAGACCTTGGAGGATGGCTACACCTTC.